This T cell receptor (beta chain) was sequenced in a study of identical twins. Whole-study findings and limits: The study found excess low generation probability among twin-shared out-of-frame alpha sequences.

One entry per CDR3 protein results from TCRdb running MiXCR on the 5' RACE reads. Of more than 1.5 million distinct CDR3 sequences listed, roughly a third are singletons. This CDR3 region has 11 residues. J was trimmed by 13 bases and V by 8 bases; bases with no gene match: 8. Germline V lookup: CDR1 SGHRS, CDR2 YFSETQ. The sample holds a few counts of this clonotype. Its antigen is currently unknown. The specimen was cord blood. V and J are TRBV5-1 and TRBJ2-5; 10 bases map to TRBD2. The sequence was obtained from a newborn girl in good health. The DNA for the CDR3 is TGCGCCAGTGGACTAGCGGTCTTTCGGTACTTC. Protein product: CASGLAVFRYF.